These T cell receptor beta chains were read from a single sample in a study of Ad26.COV2.S vaccination and SARS-CoV-2 variants. Measured with immunoSEQ multiplex PCR; TCRdb has only the in-frame clones, and not every one. The table records 380,000 or so clones, around nine tenths of them present only once. Sample: peripheral blood, taken in a trial of Ad26.COV2.S vaccine versus placebo. These receptor sequences come from a person aged 18-60 years who received the Ad26.COV2.S COVID-19 vaccine or a placebo. Each CDR3 is given with its conserved first and last residue. A D gene is named only where the DNA matches it firmly. Size is stated for part of the rows, as once, few or many counts, or as a class when the clone is expanded.

TRBV19	-	-	TRBJ2-7	TGTGCCAGTAGTATAGGGAGCGGAGGAGCCTACGAGCAGTACTTC	CASSIGSGGAYEQYF
TRBV2	-	few	TRBJ1-1	TGTGCCAGCAGGAGGGATATGAACACTGAAGCTTTCTTT	CASRRDMNTEAFF
TRBV19	TRBD1	-	TRBJ1-2	TGTGCCAGTGAACCGACAGGGGGCTTAAACTATGGCTACACCTTC	CASEPTGGLNYGYTF
TRBV4-3	TRBD1	-	TRBJ1-2	TGCGCCAGCAGCCAAACCCTGGACAGGTCCTATGGCTACACCTTC	CASSQTLDRSYGYTF
TRBV11-2	TRBD1	-	TRBJ2-2	TGTGCCAGCAGCTTATGGACAGGAAATCCCCGGGAGCTGTTTTTT	CASSLWTGNPRELFF
TRBV29-1	-	once	TRBJ2-1	TGCAGCGTGAGGTCCCCCGGGAATGAGCAGTTCTTC	CSVRSPGNEQFF
TRBV28	-	-	TRBJ2-2	TGTGCCAGCAGTTTATTTAGGGCGCCGAACACCGGGGAGCTGTTTTTT	CASSLFRAPNTGELFF
TRBV28	-	-	TRBJ1-1	TGTGCCAGCAGTACAGAGGACAGAGAAGCTTTCTTT	CASSTEDREAFF
TRBV2	-	-	TRBJ2-7	TGTGCCAGCAGTGAAGGGTTAATAGGCAGGGTGAAGGGCTACGAGCAGTACTTC	CASSEGLIGRVKGYEQYF
TRBV5-1	-	-	TRBJ2-3	TGCGCCAGCAGCCCCATCACGGGTTATAGCACAGATACGCAGTATTTT	CASSPITGYSTDTQYF
TRBV6-2/TRBV6-3	-	-	TRBJ2-1	TGTGCCAGCAGTTATGGCCCGGGTGAGCAGTTCTTC	CASSYGPGEQFF
TRBV2	TRBD1	-	TRBJ1-2	TGTGCCAGCTCCCGGACAGGGGGATATGGCTACACCTTC	CASSRTGGYGYTF
TRBV27	TRBD1	-	TRBJ1-4	TGTGCCAGCGGTCAGACAGGGCCTCGGGAAAAACTGTTTTTT	CASGQTGPREKLFF
TRBV19	-	-	TRBJ2-1	TGTGCCAGTAGCGCTAGCGCTGGTAACTACAATGAGCAGTTCTTC	CASSASAGNYNEQFF
TRBV5-1	-	once	TRBJ1-2	TGCGCCAGCAGCTTGGAACCAGGGCGCAGGGGTTACAACTATGGCTACACCTTC	CASSLEPGRRGYNYGYTF
TRBV9	-	-	TRBJ2-2	TGTGCCAGCAGCCCGAGGGCAGAGAACACCGGGGAGCTGTTTTTT	CASSPRAENTGELFF
TRBV19	-	few	TRBJ1-2	TGTGCCAGTAGTACCAGGGTCTATGGCTACACCTTC	CASSTRVYGYTF
TRBV3-1/TRBV3-2	TRBD1	-	TRBJ1-1	TGTGCCAGCAGCCAGGGACAGGGCAAATTGAACACTGAAGCTTTCTTT	CASSQGQGKLNTEAFF
TRBV3-1/TRBV3-2	TRBD1	-	TRBJ1-2	TGTGCCAGCAGCCAAAAAGGGACAGGGTATGGCTACACCTTC	CASSQKGTGYGYTF
TRBV5-6	TRBD1	-	TRBJ1-2	TGTGCCAGCAGCTTGGGAACAGGGGGCGGTCTTAACTATGGCTACACCTTC	CASSLGTGGGLNYGYTF
TRBV28	-	-	TRBJ1-1	TGTGCCAGCAGTTTAACGGGTACTGAAGCTTTCTTT	CASSLTGTEAFF
TRBV28	TRBD1	-	TRBJ1-6	TGTGCCAGCAGTTTGACAGGGAGCTCCTATAATTCACCCCTCCACTTT	CASSLTGSSYNSPLHF
TRBV5-1	-	-	TRBJ1-1	TGCGCCAGCAGCTTGTCCCCCGGGGGTGGGCCTGAAGCTTTCTTT	CASSLSPGGGPEAFF
TRBV4-1	-	-	TRBJ2-7	TGCGCCAGCAGCCAAGATCGCCCAGGACTATCCTACGAGCAGTACTTC	CASSQDRPGLSYEQYF
TRBV28	TRBD2	-	TRBJ2-3	TGTGCCAGCAGTTTCGGGGGGAGTGATAGCACAGATACGCAGTATTTT	CASSFGGSDSTDTQYF
TRBV7-8	-	-	TRBJ2-5	TGTGCCAGCAGCTTAGAGGTGGGCTTGGAGACCCAGTACTTC	CASSLEVGLETQYF
TRBV4-2	-	-	TRBJ1-2	TGTGCCAGCAGCCCTGACTCGGGACGGTATGGCTACACCTTC	CASSPDSGRYGYTF
TRBV19	TRBD1	-	TRBJ2-7	TGTGCCAGTAGCACCTCGGACAGGGGAAGCTCCTACGAGCAGTACTTC	CASSTSDRGSSYEQYF
TRBV7-8	TRBD1	-	TRBJ1-2	TGTGCCAGCAGCATCGGACAGGGGCTGGGCTATGGCTACACCTTC	CASSIGQGLGYGYTF
TRBV7-8	-	-	TRBJ2-1	TGTGCCAGCAGCTTAGTACAGGGATACAATGAGCAGTTCTTC	CASSLVQGYNEQFF
TRBV5-1	TRBD1	-	TRBJ1-5	TGCGCCAGCAGCTTGGAAGCTCGGACAGGGGATCAGCCCCAGCATTTT	CASSLEARTGDQPQHF
TRBV5-4	-	-	TRBJ1-1	TGTGCCAGCAGCCCTCAGGACAGAACTGAAGCTTTCTTT	CASSPQDRTEAFF
TRBV16	-	-	TRBJ1-2	TGTGCCAGCAGCCAACTTACACTCTATGGCTACACCTTC	CASSQLTLYGYTF
TRBV10-3	-	-	TRBJ2-7	TGTGCCATCAGCTCTAACTCCGGACTCAGCTCCTACGAGCAGTACTTC	CAISSNSGLSSYEQYF
TRBV28	-	-	TRBJ1-3	TGTGCCAGCAGTTTTCCTGAAGACTCTGGAAACACCATATATTTT	CASSFPEDSGNTIYF